The sequence of this T cell receptor (beta chain) was determined in a study of T cell responses to AZD1222 COVID-19 vaccine. The CDR3 has 17 residues. Germline CDR1 is SGHDT and CDR2 is YYEEEE. Trimming cost V 1 base and J 6 bases, with 19 bases left between them. The repertoire was sequenced with immunoSEQ multiplex PCR; TCRdb's copy has only in-frame clones and lacks some. The profile shows 97,000 or so clones, about 89% of them singletons. The TCR comes from an adult who received the AZD1222 COVID-19 vaccine. The specimen was peripheral blood, collected 28 days after the second AZD1222 dose. The gene calls are TRBV5-6 and TRBJ2-2; D is unclear. The CDR3, as DNA: TGTGCCAGCAGCTTGAGAGTAGGCGGCAGGTGGTCCGGGGAGCTGTTTTTT. This codes for CASSLRVGGRWSGELFF.